This T cell receptor beta chain originates from a study of graft-versus-host responses after intestinal transplantation. As regards this clone: The antigen remains unidentified.

Method: immunoSEQ multiplex PCR; TCRdb's copy keeps in-frame clones and lacks some. This sample has tens of thousands of clones; around 93% occur once, and the top ten carry about 0.38%. This CDR3 has 13 residues. Trimming took off 7 bases at V and 3 bases at J, with 13 bases between the two ends. Germline V gene sequence: CDR1 MNHEY, CDR2 SVGAGI. Sample: unstimulated CD4+ T cells sorted from spleen or lymph node cells, taken before transplant. The chain is built from TRBV6-5 and TRBJ2-7; D remains unclear. The TCR sequence derives from a human donor who was the organ donor for an intestinal transplant. The CDR3 sequence: CASKAGWVYEQYF. CDR3 nucleotide sequence: TGTGCCAGCAAAGCAGGTTGGGTCTACGAGCAGTACTTC.